This T cell receptor beta chain was observed in a study of immune cell composition in non-small cell lung cancer. The wider study: Most cases were lung adenocarcinoma or squamous cell carcinoma.

This table comes from immunoSEQ multiplex PCR, and its TCRdb copy is limited to in-frame clones, with some not included. The sample records roughly 16,000 clones, 77% being singletons. CDR1 and CDR2 (germline): SGHTA, FQGNSA. V lost 1 base and J lost 1, with 18 bases in between. This CDR3 is built from 18 residues. Normal lung was taken at the farthest possible site, at least 3 cm from tumour. The sample also formed part of further work on CD4 T cells in lung cancer.

The sample was non-adjacent lung tissue. The chain is built from TRBV7-2 and TRBJ2-3; either TRBD1 or TRBD2 may supply D (5 bases each). The source of this sequence is a human donor with non-small cell lung cancer. The CDR3 sequence: CASSLGRGGDDGTDTQYF. CDR3 coding DNA: TGTGCCAGCAGCTTAGGAAGGGGTGGGGACGACGGCACAGATACGCAGTATTTT. Full variable domain (remainder filled in from reference TRBV7-2 and TRBJ2-3): GAGVSQSPSNKVTEKGKDVELRCDPISGHTALYWYRQSLGQGLEFLIYFQGNSAPDKSGLPSDRFSAERTGGSVSTLTIQRTQQEDSAVYLCASSLGRGGDDGTDTQYFGPGTRLTVL.